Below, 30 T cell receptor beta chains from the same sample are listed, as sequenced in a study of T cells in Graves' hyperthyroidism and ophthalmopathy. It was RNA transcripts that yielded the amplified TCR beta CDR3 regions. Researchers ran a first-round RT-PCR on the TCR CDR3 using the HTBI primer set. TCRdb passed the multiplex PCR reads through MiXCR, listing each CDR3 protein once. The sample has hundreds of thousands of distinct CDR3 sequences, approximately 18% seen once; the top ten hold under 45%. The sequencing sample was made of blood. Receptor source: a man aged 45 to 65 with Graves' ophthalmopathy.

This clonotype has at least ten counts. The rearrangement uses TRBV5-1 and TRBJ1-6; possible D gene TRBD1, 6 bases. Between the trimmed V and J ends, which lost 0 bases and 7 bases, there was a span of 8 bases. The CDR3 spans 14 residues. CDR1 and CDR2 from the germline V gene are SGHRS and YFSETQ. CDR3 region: CASSLGQENSPLHF. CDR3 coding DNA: TGCGCCAGCAGCTTGGGACAGGAAAATTCACCCCTCCACTTT.

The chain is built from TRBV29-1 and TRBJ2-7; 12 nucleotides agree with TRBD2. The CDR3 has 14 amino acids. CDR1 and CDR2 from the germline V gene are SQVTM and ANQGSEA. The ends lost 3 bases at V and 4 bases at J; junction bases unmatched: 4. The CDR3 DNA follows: TGCAGCGTTGAGGAACTAGCGGGGGGATACGAGCAGTACTTC. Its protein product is CSVEELAGGYEQYF.

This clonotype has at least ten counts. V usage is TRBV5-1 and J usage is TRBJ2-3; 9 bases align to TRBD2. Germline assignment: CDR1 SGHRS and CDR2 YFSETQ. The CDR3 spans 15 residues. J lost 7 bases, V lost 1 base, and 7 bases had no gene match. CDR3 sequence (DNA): TGCGCCAGCAGCTTGCAGCGGGAGGCTTCCAATACGCAGTATTTT. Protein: CASSLQREASNTQYF.

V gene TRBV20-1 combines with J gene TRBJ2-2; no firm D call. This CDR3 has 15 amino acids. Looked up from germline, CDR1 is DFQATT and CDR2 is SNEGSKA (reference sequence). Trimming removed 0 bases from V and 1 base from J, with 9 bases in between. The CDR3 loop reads CSARDRARNTGELFF. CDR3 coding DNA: TGCAGTGCTAGAGATAGGGCTCGGAACACCGGGGAGCTGTTTTTT.

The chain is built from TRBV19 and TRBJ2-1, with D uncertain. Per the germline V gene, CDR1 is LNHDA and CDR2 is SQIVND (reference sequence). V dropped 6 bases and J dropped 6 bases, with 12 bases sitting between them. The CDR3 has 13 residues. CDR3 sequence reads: CASSWSVGNEQFF. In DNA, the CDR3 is TGTGCCAGTAGCTGGAGCGTGGGCAATGAGCAGTTCTTC. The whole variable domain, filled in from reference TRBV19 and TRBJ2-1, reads DGGITQSPKYLFRKEGQNVTLSCEQNLNHDAMYWYRQDPGQGLRLIYYSQIVNDFQKGDIAEGYSVSREKKESFPLTVTSAQKNPTAFYLCASSWSVGNEQFFGPGTRLTVL.

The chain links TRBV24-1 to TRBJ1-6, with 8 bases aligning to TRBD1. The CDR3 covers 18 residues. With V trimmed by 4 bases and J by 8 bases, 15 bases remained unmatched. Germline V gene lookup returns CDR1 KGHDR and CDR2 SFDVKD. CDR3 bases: TGTGCCACCAGTGACCCGGACAGGGTGGCTTTTTGGTATTCACCCCTCCACTTT. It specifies CATSDPDRVAFWYSPLHF.

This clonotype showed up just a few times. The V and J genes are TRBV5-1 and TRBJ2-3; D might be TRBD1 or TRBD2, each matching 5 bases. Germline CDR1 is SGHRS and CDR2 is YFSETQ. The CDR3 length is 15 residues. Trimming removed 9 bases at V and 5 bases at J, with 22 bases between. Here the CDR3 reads CATKEDGTAGDTQYF. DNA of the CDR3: TGCGCCACCAAAGAAGACGGGACGGCAGGAGATACGCAGTATTTT.

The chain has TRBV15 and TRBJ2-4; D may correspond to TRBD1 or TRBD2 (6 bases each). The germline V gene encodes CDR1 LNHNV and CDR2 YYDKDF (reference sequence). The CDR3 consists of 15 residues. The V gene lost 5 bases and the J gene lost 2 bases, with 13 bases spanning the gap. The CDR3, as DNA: TGTGCCACCAGCCGAGGGGGGCTTACCAAAAACATTCAGTACTTC. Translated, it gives CATSRGGLTKNIQYF.

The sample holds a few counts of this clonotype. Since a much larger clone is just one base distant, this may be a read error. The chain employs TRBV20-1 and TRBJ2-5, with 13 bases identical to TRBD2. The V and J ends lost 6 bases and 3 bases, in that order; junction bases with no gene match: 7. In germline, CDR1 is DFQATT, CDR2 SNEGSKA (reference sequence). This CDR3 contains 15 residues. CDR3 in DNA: TGCAGTGCGGACGGACTAGCGGGAGATGAAGAGACCCAGTACTTC. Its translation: CSADGLAGDEETQYF.

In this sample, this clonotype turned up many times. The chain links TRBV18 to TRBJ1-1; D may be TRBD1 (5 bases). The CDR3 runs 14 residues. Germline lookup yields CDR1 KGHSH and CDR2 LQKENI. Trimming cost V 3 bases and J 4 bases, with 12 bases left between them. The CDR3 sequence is CASSPLGGSTEAFF. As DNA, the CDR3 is TGTGCCAGCTCACCGTTGGGGGGTAGCACTGAAGCTTTCTTT.

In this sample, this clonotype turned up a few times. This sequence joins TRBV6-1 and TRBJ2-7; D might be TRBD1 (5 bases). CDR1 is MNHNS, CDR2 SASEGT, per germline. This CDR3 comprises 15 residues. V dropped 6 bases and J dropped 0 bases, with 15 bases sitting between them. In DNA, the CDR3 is TGTGCCAGCAGCCCTATGCAGGGATACTCCTACGAGCAGTACTTC. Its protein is CASSPMQGYSYEQYF.

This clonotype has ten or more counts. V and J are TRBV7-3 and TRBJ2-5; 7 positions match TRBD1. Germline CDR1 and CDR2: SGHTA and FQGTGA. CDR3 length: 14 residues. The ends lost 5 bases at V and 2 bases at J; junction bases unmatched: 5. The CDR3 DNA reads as TGTGCCAGCAGCCTTGACAGGGATCAAGAGACCCAGTACTTC. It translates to CASSLDRDQETQYF.

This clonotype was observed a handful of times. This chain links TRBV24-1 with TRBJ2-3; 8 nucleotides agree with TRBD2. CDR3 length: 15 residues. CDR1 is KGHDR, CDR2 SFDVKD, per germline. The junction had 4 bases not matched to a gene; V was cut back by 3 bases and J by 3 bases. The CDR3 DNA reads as TGTGCCACCAGTGATCAACGGGAGGGTACAGATACGCAGTATTTT. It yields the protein CATSDQREGTDTQYF.

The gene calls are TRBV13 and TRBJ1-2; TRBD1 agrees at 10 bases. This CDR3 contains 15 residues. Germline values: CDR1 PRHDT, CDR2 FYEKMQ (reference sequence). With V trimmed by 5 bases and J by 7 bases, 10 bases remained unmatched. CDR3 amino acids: CASSPEGTGAGGYTF. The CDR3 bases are TGTGCCAGCAGCCCTGAGGGGACAGGGGCGGGTGGCTACACCTTC.

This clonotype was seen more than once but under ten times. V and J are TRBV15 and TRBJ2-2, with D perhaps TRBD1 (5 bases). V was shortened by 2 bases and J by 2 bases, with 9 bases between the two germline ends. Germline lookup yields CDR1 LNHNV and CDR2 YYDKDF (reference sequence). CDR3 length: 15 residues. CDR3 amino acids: CATSRQQGNTGELFF. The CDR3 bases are TGTGCCACCAGCAGACAGCAGGGCAACACCGGGGAGCTGTTTTTT.

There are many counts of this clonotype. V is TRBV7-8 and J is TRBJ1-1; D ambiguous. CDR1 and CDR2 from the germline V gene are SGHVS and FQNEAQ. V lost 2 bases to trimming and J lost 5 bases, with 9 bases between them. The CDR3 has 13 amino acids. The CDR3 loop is CASSLYIATEAFF. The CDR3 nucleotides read TGTGCCAGCAGCTTATACATTGCAACTGAAGCTTTCTTT.

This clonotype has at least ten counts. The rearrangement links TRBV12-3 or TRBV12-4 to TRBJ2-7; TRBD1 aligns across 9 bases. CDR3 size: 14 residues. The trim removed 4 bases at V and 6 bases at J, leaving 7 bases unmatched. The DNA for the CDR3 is TGTGCCAGCAGTTCGCTACAGGGGGCTGGCGAGCAGTACTTC. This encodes CASSSLQGAGEQYF.

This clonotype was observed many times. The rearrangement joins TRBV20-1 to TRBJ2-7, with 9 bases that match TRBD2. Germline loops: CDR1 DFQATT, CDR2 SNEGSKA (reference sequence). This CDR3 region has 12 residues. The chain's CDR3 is CATSGGLNEQYF. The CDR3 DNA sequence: TGCGCGACTAGCGGAGGACTGAACGAGCAGTACTTC.

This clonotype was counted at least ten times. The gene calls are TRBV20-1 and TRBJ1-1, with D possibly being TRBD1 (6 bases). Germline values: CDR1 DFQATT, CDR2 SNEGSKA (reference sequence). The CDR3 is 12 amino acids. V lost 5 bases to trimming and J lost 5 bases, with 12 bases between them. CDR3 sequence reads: CSASRGVTEAFF. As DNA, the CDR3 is TGCAGTGCTTCCAGGGGAGTGACTGAAGCTTTCTTT.

The CDR3 sequence is CASRSGEKLFF. CDR3 coding DNA: TGTGCCAGTCGATCGGGGGAAAAACTGTTTTTT. The J gene is TRBJ1-4, the V gene TRBV28, with no clear D. The V gene lost 9 bases and the J gene lost 8 bases, with 10 bases spanning the gap. CDR3 size: 11 residues. Germline-derived CDR1 and CDR2 are MDHEN and SYDVKM.

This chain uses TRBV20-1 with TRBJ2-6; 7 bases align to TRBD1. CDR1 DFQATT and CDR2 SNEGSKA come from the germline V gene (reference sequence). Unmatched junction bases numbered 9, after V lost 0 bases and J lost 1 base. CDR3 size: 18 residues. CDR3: CSARDPRQGISGANVLTF. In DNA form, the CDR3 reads TGCAGTGCTAGAGACCCGAGACAGGGTATATCTGGGGCCAACGTCCTGACTTTC.

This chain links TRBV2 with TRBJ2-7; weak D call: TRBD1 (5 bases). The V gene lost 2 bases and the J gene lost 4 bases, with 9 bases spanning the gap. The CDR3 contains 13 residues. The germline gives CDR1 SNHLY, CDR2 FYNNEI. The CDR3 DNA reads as TGTGCCAGCAGTGAATCAGGGTTATACGAGCAGTACTTC. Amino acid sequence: CASSESGLYEQYF.

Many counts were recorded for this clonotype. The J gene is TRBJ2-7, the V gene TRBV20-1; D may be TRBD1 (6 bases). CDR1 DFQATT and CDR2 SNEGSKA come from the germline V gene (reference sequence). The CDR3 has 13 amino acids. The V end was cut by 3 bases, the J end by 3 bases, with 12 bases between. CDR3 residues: CSASTDSYYEQYF. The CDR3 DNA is TGCAGTGCTAGCACGGACAGCTACTACGAGCAGTACTTC.

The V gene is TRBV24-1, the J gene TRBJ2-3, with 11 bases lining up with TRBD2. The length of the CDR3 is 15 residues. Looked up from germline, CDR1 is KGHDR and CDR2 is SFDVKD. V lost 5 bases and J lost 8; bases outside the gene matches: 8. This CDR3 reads CATSGLAGSGGTQYF. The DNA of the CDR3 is TGTGCCACCAGTGGACTAGCGGGGTCTGGGGGTACGCAGTATTTT.

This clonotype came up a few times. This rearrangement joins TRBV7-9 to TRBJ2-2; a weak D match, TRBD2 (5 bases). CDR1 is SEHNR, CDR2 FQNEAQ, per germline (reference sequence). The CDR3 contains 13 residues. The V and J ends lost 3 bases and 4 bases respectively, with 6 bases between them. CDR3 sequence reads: CASSLRVTGELFF. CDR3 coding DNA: TGTGCCAGCAGCTTGCGGGTCACCGGGGAGCTGTTTTTT.

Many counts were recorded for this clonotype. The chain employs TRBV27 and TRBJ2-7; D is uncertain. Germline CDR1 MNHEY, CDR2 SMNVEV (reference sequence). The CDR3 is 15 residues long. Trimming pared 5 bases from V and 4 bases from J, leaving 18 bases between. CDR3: CASSVNPGGSYEQYF. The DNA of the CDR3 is TGTGCCAGCAGTGTAAACCCGGGCGGATCTTACGAGCAGTACTTC.

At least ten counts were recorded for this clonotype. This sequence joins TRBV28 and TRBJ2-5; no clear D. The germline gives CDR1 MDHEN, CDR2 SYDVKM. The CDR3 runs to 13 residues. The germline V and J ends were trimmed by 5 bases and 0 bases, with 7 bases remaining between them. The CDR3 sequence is CASSRLHQETQYF. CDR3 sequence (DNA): TGTGCCAGCAGTCGCCTTCACCAAGAGACCCAGTACTTC.

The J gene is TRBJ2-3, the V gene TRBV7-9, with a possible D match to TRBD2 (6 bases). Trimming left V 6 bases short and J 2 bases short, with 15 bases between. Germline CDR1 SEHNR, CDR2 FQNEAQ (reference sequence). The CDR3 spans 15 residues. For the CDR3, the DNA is TGTGCCAGCAGTCCCGGGAGCCACCCCACAGATACGCAGTATTTT. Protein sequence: CASSPGSHPTDTQYF. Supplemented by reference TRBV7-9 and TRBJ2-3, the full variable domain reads DTGVSQNPRHKITKRGQNVTFRCDPISEHNRLYWYRQTLGQGPEFLTYFQNEAQLEKSRLLSDRFSAERPKGSFSTLEIQRTEQGDSAMYLCASSPGSHPTDTQYFGPGTRLTVL.

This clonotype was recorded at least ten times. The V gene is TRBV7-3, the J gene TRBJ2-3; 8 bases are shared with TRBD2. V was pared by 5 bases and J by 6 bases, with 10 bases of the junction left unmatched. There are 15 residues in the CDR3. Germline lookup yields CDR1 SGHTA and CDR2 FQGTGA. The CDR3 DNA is TGTGCCAGCAGCACGTCGGGACTAGTTCTGGATACGCAGTATTTT. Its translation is CASSTSGLVLDTQYF.

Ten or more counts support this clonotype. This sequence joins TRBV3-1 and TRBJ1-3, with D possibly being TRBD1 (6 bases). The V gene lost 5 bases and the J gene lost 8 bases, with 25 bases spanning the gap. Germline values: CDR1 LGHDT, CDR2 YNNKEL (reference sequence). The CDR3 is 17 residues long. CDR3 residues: CASSYTYNAVRGYTIYF. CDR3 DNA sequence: TGTGCCAGCAGCTACACCTACAATGCGGTGAGGGGGTACACCATATATTTT.